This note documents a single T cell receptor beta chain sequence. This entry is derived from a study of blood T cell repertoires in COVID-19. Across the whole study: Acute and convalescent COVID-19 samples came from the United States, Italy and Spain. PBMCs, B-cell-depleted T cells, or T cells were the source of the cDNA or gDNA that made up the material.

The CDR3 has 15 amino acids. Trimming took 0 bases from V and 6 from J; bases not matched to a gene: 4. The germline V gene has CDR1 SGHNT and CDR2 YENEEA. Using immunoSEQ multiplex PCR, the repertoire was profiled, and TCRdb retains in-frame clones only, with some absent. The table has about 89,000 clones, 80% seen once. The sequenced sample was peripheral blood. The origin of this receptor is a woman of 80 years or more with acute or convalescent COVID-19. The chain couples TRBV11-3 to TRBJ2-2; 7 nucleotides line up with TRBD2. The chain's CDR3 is CASSLDRREAGELFF. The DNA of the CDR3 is TGTGCCAGCAGCTTAGATCGACGGGAGGCCGGGGAGCTGTTTTTT.